This is a list of T cell receptor beta chains from one sample in a study of Ad26.COV2.S vaccination and SARS-CoV-2 variants. The method was immunoSEQ multiplex PCR; TCRdb's version includes in-frame clones alone and lacks a portion of them. This sample carries roughly 180,000 clones, roughly nine tenths of them seen once, and the ten largest clones take 5% to 7%. The sample was peripheral blood, taken after recovery from COVID-19. The source of these receptors is a human donor who had recovered from COVID-19. Each CDR3 is given with its conserved first and last residue. The D gene is left open where the match is weak. For some rows the clone size is stated as once, few or many, or as a class when expanded; others skip it.

>TRBJ2-5|.|.|TRBV5-1
TGCGCCAGCAGCTTGGAAGGGGTGAGGGGAGAGACCCAGTACTTC
CASSLEGVRGETQYF
>TRBJ2-3|.|.|TRBV5-6
TGTGCCAGCAGCTTAGTGGTGGTTGGAGATACGCAGTATTTT
CASSLVVVGDTQYF
>TRBJ2-5|few|TRBD1|TRBV15
TGTGCCACCAGCAGAAGACAGGGAACGGGGGAGACCCAGTACTTC
CATSRRQGTGETQYF
>TRBJ2-3|.|.|TRBV7-9
TGTGCCAGCAGTGGGTCTTGGCGGGCAATAGATTTAACAGATACGCAGTATTTT
CASSGSWRAIDLTDTQYF
>TRBJ2-5|.|TRBD1|TRBV6-2/TRBV6-3
TGTGCCAGCAGTTATAGGGGACAGGGGCTCCAAGAGACCCAGTACTTC
CASSYRGQGLQETQYF
>TRBJ2-1|.|.|TRBV9
TGTGCCAGCAGCGTAGCTACCTGGGGGCACAACAATGAGCAGTTCTTC
CASSVATWGHNNEQFF
>TRBJ1-1|once|TRBD1|TRBV18
TGTGCCAGCTCACCGGGGGACAGGGGTCGGTCCACTGAAGCTTTCTTT
CASSPGDRGRSTEAFF
>TRBJ2-2|.|.|TRBV7-3
TGTGCCAGCAGCCTCAACCCGGAAACCGGGGAGCTGTTTTTT
CASSLNPETGELFF
>TRBJ1-1|.|.|TRBV10-1
TGCGCCAGCAGTGATAGTTTAAGGAGTGAAGCTTTCTTT
CASSDSLRSEAFF
>TRBJ2-1|once|TRBD2|TRBV30
TGTGCCTGGAGGTCTCTAGCGGTCAGCTACAATGAGCAGTTCTTC
CAWRSLAVSYNEQFF
>TRBJ1-3|.|.|TRBV19
TGTGCCAGTAGTATCCTCTCTGGAAACACCATATATTTT
CASSILSGNTIYF
>TRBJ1-5|.|.|TRBV7-3
TGTGCCAGCAGCTTAAGCCCCGATCAGCCCCAGCATTTT
CASSLSPDQPQHF
>TRBJ1-2|once|.|TRBV6-5
TGTGCCAGCAGCCCGGGATCCACTAACTATGGCTACACCTTC
CASSPGSTNYGYTF
>TRBJ1-6|.|.|TRBV28
TGTGCCAGCAGCACCGGGACCTATAGTAATTCACCCCTCCACTTT
CASSTGTYSNSPLHF
>TRBJ2-7|.|.|TRBV27
TGTGCCAGCAGTTTAGGTCGGGGCGGCGCCTACGAGCAGTACTTC
CASSLGRGGAYEQYF
>TRBJ2-7|.|TRBD1|TRBV19
TGTGCCAGTAGTATTACGACAGGGCCCTACGAGCAGTACTTC
CASSITTGPYEQYF
>TRBJ2-1|.|.|TRBV18
TGTGCCAGCTCACCACCGCATCTAGGAGGGAATGAGCAGTTCTTC
CASSPPHLGGNEQFF
>TRBJ1-5|.|TRBD1|TRBV5-6
TGTGCCAGCAGCACGGGACAGGGGAATCAGCCCCAGCATTTT
CASSTGQGNQPQHF
>TRBJ2-5|.|.|TRBV7-9
TGTGCCGGGGGCCCTACAGGGGAGACCCAGTACTTC
CAGGPTGETQYF
>TRBJ2-3|once|TRBD1|TRBV5-1
TGCGCCAGCAGCTTGACGACAGGGTCCACAGATACGCAGTATTTT
CASSLTTGSTDTQYF
>TRBJ2-3|.|.|TRBV4-1
TGCGCCAGCAGCACCCTGGACACGACTAGCACAGATACGCAGTATTTT
CASSTLDTTSTDTQYF
>TRBJ1-5|once|.|TRBV24-1
TGTGCCACCAGTGATGGCAGAAGCAATCAGCCCCAGCATTTT
CATSDGRSNQPQHF
>TRBJ1-4|.|TRBD1|TRBV28
TGTGCCAGCAGTTTGATACAGGGGGCGGTCGGTAATGAAAAACTGTTTTTT
CASSLIQGAVGNEKLFF
>TRBJ1-4|.|.|TRBV28
TGTGCCACTTCCGACGAAAAACTGTTTTTT
CATSDEKLFF
>TRBJ2-2|.|.|TRBV7-9
TGTGCCAGCAGCTTAGTGGGCCCCAACACCGGGGAGCTGTTTTTT
CASSLVGPNTGELFF
>TRBJ1-2|many|.|TRBV5-1
TGCGCCAGCAGCTTTGGACCGAGCGGTGGCTACACCTTC
CASSFGPSGGYTF
>TRBJ1-1|.|.|TRBV6-5
TGTGCCAGCAGTTACTCGGGGAATGCTGAAGCTTTCTTT
CASSYSGNAEAFF
>TRBJ1-1|.|TRBD1|TRBV23-1
TGCGCCAGCAGTCAATCAAAAATCTGGGGGAGGGACAGCTCAGTTTCGGATGAAGCTTTCTTT
CASSQSKIWGRDSSVSDEAFF
>TRBJ2-2|few|.|TRBV18
TGTGCCAGCTCACCGAGTCCGACCGGGGAGCTGTTTTTT
CASSPSPTGELFF
>TRBJ1-2|.|.|TRBV14
TGTGCCAGCAGCCAAGTTGCGCCCTTTTCTAGCTACACCTTC
CASSQVAPFSSYTF
>TRBJ2-3|.|.|TRBV6-2/TRBV6-3
TGTGCCAGCAGCAGCCCAGATACGCAGTATTTT
CASSSPDTQYF
>TRBJ1-4|.|.|TRBV6-1
TGTGCCAGCAGTGAAGCGGGGTTGGATGAAAAACTGTTTTTT
CASSEAGLDEKLFF
>TRBJ1-2|.|TRBD1|TRBV6-5
TGTGCCAGCAGGGCTTCAGGGGGCGCAGGCTATGGCTACACCTTC
CASRASGGAGYGYTF